One and the same sample provided the 11 T cell receptor beta chains below, sequenced in a study of regulatory T cells in long-lasting Graves disease. The time point was: persistent/refractory GD, antithyroid drugs over 5 years with positive TRAb. PBMC-derived RNA was used for the TCR library. Sequencing libraries for TCR beta were prepared with iRepertoire HTBI primers and Arm-PCR of CDR3 regions. TCRdb independently ran MiXCR on the multiplex PCR reads; one entry per CDR3 protein. The sample consists of over 250,000 distinct CDR3 sequences, around a fifth of them appearing once. The specimen was peripheral blood mononuclear cells (PBMCs), collected when the disease was refractory, from a patient treated with antithyroid drugs. Receptors originate from a female donor with Graves disease.

This clonotype was detected many times. The chain uses TRBV18 and TRBJ2-7; D uncertain. This CDR3 comprises 12 residues. The germline V and J ends were trimmed by 8 bases and 3 bases, with 11 bases remaining between them. Germline-derived CDR1 and CDR2 are KGHSH and LQKENI. DNA of the CDR3: TGTGCCAGCAGCCCGACGGACTACGAGCAGTACTTC. Protein product: CASSPTDYEQYF.

This clonotype was picked up one time. V and J are TRBV5-1 and TRBJ2-5; D unresolved. This CDR3 contains 15 residues. CDR1 SGHRS and CDR2 YFSETQ come from the germline V gene. V lost 0 bases, J lost 4 bases, and 13 bases lay in between. CDR3 sequence (DNA): TGCGCCAGCAGCTTGGAACAGAGTAGTCTAGAGACCCAGTACTTC. The encoded protein is CASSLEQSSLETQYF.

This clonotype was picked up many times. The chain is built from TRBV28 and TRBJ2-5; TRBD1 matches 7 bases. Trimming at V came to 5 bases and at J to 2 bases, leaving 8 bases not matched to a gene. CDR1 is MDHEN and CDR2 is SYDVKM in the germline V gene. The CDR3 covers 15 residues. The CDR3 reads CASSPGQVIQETQYF. The CDR3 bases are TGTGCCAGCAGTCCCGGACAGGTCATACAAGAGACCCAGTACTTC.

This clonotype has only a few counts. The chain links TRBV19 to TRBJ2-7, with D unclear. CDR3 length equals 11 residues. Trimming took off 4 bases at V and 5 bases at J, with 6 bases between the two ends. Germline CDR1 and CDR2: LNHDA and SQIVND (reference sequence). DNA of the CDR3: TGTGCCAGTAGTACAAGGGACGAGCAGTACTTC. Its protein product is CASSTRDEQYF.

Ten or more counts support this clonotype. This rearrangement joins TRBV6-1 to TRBJ1-5; possible D gene TRBD1, 5 bases. This CDR3 spans 15 amino acids. The ends were cut back, 4 bases at V and 0 bases at J, with 10 bases in the middle. Germline CDR1 and CDR2: MNHNS and SASEGT. The CDR3, as DNA: TGTGCCAGCAGTGGGGGCTTATATAGCAATCAGCCCCAGCATTTT. Translated: CASSGGLYSNQPQHF.

The chain's CDR3 is CASSGTGIHEQYF. The CDR3 coding sequence is TGTGCCAGCTCCGGGACAGGAATCCACGAGCAGTACTTC. This chain connects TRBV6-1 to TRBJ2-7; 8 nucleotides line up with TRBD1. V trimming: 8 bases; J trimming: 5 bases; junction bases outside the gene matches: 8. This CDR3 contains 13 residues. Germline CDR1 MNHNS, CDR2 SASEGT.

This clonotype was detected only a few times. The chain is built from TRBV11-2 and TRBJ2-2; TRBD1 aligns across 9 bases. With V trimmed by 2 bases and J by 5 bases, 3 bases remained unmatched. From germline, CDR1 is SGHAT and CDR2 FQNNGV. The CDR3 is 15 residues long. CDR3 coding DNA: TGTGCCAGCAGCTTACGCGGGACAGGGACCGGGGAGCTGTTTTTT. Encoded protein: CASSLRGTGTGELFF.

This clonotype showed up many times. The chain joins TRBV12-3 or TRBV12-4 to TRBJ2-7; D is unresolved. The V and J ends lost 2 bases and 5 bases respectively, with 13 bases between them. The CDR3 is 14 amino acids. CDR3 protein: CASSLREPGDEQYF. CDR3 nucleotide sequence: TGTGCCAGCAGTTTAAGGGAACCTGGGGACGAGCAGTACTTC.

The chain carries TRBV12-3 or TRBV12-4 and TRBJ2-2; D call uncertain. V lost 3 bases and J lost 4, with 12 bases in between. This CDR3 has 15 amino acids. CDR3 coding DNA: TGTGCCAGCAGTTTGGGGATTTTGGGCACCGGGGAGCTGTTTTTT. It yields the protein CASSLGILGTGELFF.

This clonotype was recorded many times. The genes are TRBV12-3 or TRBV12-4 and TRBJ2-7; the D gene is possibly TRBD2 (5 bases). Trimming took off 3 bases at V and 5 bases at J, with 11 bases between the two ends. CDR3 length: 13 amino acids. CDR3 in amino acids: CASSLEEFHEQYF. In DNA, the CDR3 is TGTGCCAGCAGTTTGGAGGAGTTCCACGAGCAGTACTTC.

The rearrangement joins TRBV30 to TRBJ2-6; D remains unclear. The V gene's germline CDR1 is GTSNPN and CDR2 SVGIG (reference sequence). The CDR3 covers 14 residues. Trimming took off 5 bases at V and 1 base at J, with 9 bases between the two ends. Here the CDR3 reads CAWEAGSGANVLTF. The CDR3 coding sequence is TGTGCCTGGGAGGCCGGATCTGGGGCCAACGTCCTGACTTTC.